These 21 T cell receptor beta chains came from one sample sequenced in a study of T-cell memory formation after mild COVID-19. TCRdb reanalysed the 5' RACE reads using MiXCR and keeps one entry per CDR3 protein. The sample holds fewer than 450,000 distinct CDR3 sequences, 20% to 25% seen once. Sequencing was done on a sample of PBMCs or a T cell subset sorted from them (not recorded which). These receptors were obtained from an adult woman who had mild COVID-19 (a few samples of this study predate the infection). Cell type and time point are not known.

The gene calls are TRBV3-1 and TRBJ2-5; D is perhaps TRBD2 (6 bases). Germline lookup yields CDR1 LGHDT and CDR2 YNNKEL (reference sequence). There are 15 residues in the CDR3. V shed 0 bases and J shed 5 bases, with 13 bases lying between them. Here the CDR3 reads CASSQDFGGVETQYF. The DNA of the CDR3 is TGTGCCAGCAGCCAAGATTTCGGGGGAGTTGAGACCCAGTACTTC.

The CDR3 reads CASSPSAAREQYF. In DNA, the CDR3 is TGTGCCAGCAGCCCCTCCGCAGCGCGCGAGCAGTACTTC. This chain connects TRBV5-4 to TRBJ2-7; D is unclear. Germline assignment: CDR1 SGHNT and CDR2 YYREEE (reference sequence). Trimming pared 4 bases from V and 6 bases from J, leaving 14 bases between. CDR3 length: 13 residues.

This clonotype was seen only a few times. The chain employs TRBV27 and TRBJ2-7; D is unresolved. The V gene lost 6 bases and the J gene lost 4 bases, with 16 bases spanning the gap. CDR1 is MNHEY and CDR2 is SMNVEV in the germline V gene (reference sequence). CDR3 length: 14 amino acids. CDR3 in amino acids: CASSLIGGSYEQYF. The DNA for the CDR3 is TGTGCCAGCAGCCTCATCGGTGGGTCATACGAGCAGTACTTC.

This chain connects TRBV7-6 to TRBJ2-1; D not resolved. This CDR3 is built from 16 residues. CDR1 and CDR2 (germline): SGHVS, FNYEAQ. Trimming shortened V by 1 base and J by 5 bases, and 15 bases separated the two germline ends. The chain's CDR3 is CASSLEARQWDNEQFF. The CDR3 bases are TGTGCCAGCAGCTTAGAGGCGAGACAATGGGACAATGAGCAGTTCTTC.

There are a few counts of this clonotype. The chain joins TRBV6-5 to TRBJ2-3; D is uncertain. Trimming removed 0 bases at V and 2 bases at J, with 3 bases between. CDR3 length: 13 residues. The germline gives CDR1 MNHEY, CDR2 SVGAGI. In nucleotides, the CDR3 is TGTGCCAGCAGTTACTCAATCACAGATACGCAGTATTTT. It is translated as CASSYSITDTQYF.

V gene TRBV10-3 combines with J gene TRBJ2-7, with unresolved D. V was shortened by 4 bases and J by 3 bases, with 4 bases between the two germline ends. The CDR3 is 11 residues long. CDR1 is ENHRY and CDR2 is SYGVKD in the germline V gene. CDR3 sequence: CAISAFYEQYF. The CDR3 DNA sequence: TGTGCCATCAGTGCTTTCTACGAGCAGTACTTC.

In this sample, this clonotype turned up a few times. The rearrangement links TRBV12-3 or TRBV12-4 to TRBJ2-5; D is unresolved. Between the trimmed V and J ends, which lost 2 bases and 2 bases, there was a span of 9 bases. The CDR3 totals 14 residues. In DNA form, the CDR3 reads TGTGCCAGCAGTTTAAATCCTACTCAAGAGACCCAGTACTTC. Translated: CASSLNPTQETQYF.

The sample holds a few counts of this clonotype. The chain carries TRBV12-3 or TRBV12-4 and TRBJ2-3, with D perhaps TRBD1 or TRBD2 (6 bases each). V lost 10 bases, J lost 2 bases, and 13 bases lay in between. This CDR3 has 13 residues. The CDR3 bases are TGTGCCACCGGGGGCATACCCACAGATACGCAGTATTTT. Translation: CATGGIPTDTQYF.

This chain uses TRBV10-3 with TRBJ1-2, with 8 positions matching TRBD1. Germline trimming cut 6 bases from V and 7 bases from J; bases unmatched to any gene: 4. CDR1 is ENHRY and CDR2 is SYGVKD in the germline V gene. The CDR3 has 12 residues. In DNA form, the CDR3 reads TGTGCCATCAGGCAGGGGGCCTCTGGCTACACCTTC. Protein: CAIRQGASGYTF.

This sequence joins TRBV15 and TRBJ1-4; 7 bases agree with TRBD1. This CDR3 is built from 18 residues. Germline trimming cut 1 base from V and 0 bases from J; bases unmatched to any gene: 8. Germline CDR1 and CDR2: LNHNV and YYDKDF (reference sequence). CDR3 sequence (DNA): TGTGCCACCAGCAGAGGAGGGACAGTCGATTCAACTAATGAAAAACTGTTTTTT. It is translated as CATSRGGTVDSTNEKLFF.

This clonotype has a handful of counts. The chain uses TRBV5-5 and TRBJ2-1; TRBD1 might be the D (6 bases). The CDR3 extends over 17 amino acids. The germline CDR1 and CDR2 sequences are SGHKS and YYEKEE (reference sequence). The V end was cut by 5 bases, the J end by 7 bases, with 25 bases between. CDR3 sequence reads: CASRVQIRFGGANEQFF. The CDR3 nucleotides are TGTGCCAGCAGGGTACAAATTAGGTTTGGGGGCGCGAATGAGCAGTTCTTC.

The chain links TRBV7-3 to TRBJ1-1, with a weak D call TRBD1 (5 bases). This CDR3 comprises 15 residues. Trimming took 6 bases from V and 3 from J, leaving 17 bases between them. Germline lookup yields CDR1 SGHTA and CDR2 FQGTGA. Written as DNA, the CDR3 is TGTGCCAGCAGTCGCTCGGGGGACCAGGACACTGAAGCTTTCTTT. Protein: CASSRSGDQDTEAFF.

The CDR3 sequence is CASRYRSGHSYEQYF. As DNA, the CDR3 is TGTGCCAGCAGGTATAGAAGTGGACACTCCTACGAGCAGTACTTC. V is TRBV6-2 or TRBV6-3 and J is TRBJ2-7, with a weak D call TRBD1 (5 bases). Deletions cut 6 bases from V and 0 bases from J, with 15 bases between. CDR1 is MNHEY, CDR2 SVGEGT, per germline. The CDR3 length is 15 residues.

This clonotype was recorded a few times. This chain's CDR3 is CASSPRANYGYTF. DNA of the CDR3: TGTGCCAGCAGCCCACGGGCTAACTATGGCTACACCTTC. This rearrangement joins TRBV7-8 to TRBJ1-2, with D unclear. Trimming stripped 5 bases from V and 0 bases from J, with 7 bases between. The CDR3 runs 13 residues. Germline CDR1 is SGHVS and CDR2 is FQNEAQ.

This chain uses TRBV7-2 with TRBJ2-5; D remains ambiguous. This CDR3 contains 14 residues. Germline V gene sequence: CDR1 SGHTA, CDR2 FQGNSA. V was trimmed by 6 bases and J by 4 bases, leaving 15 bases between them. CDR3 residues: CASSTIAARETQYF. The CDR3 nucleotides read TGTGCCAGCAGTACGATCGCGGCACGAGAGACCCAGTACTTC.

The chain has TRBV6-5 and TRBJ2-2; D remains ambiguous. Germline CDR1 and CDR2: MNHEY and SVGAGI. The CDR3 totals 12 residues. Trimming took off 7 bases at V and 4 bases at J, with 7 bases between the two ends. CDR3 sequence reads: CASNGPTGELFF. CDR3 nucleotide sequence: TGTGCCAGCAACGGGCCCACCGGGGAGCTGTTTTTT.

The chain has TRBV6-5 and TRBJ1-2; no reliable D call. Trimming removed 2 bases from V and 5 bases from J, with 12 bases in between. CDR3 size: 14 residues. CDR1 and CDR2 (germline): MNHEY, SVGAGI. This chain's CDR3 is CASSYRVSEYGYTF. In nucleotides, the CDR3 is TGTGCCAGCAGTTACAGGGTCTCAGAGTATGGCTACACCTTC.

V and J are TRBV2 and TRBJ1-2; TRBD1 might be the D (5 bases). Trimming cost V 8 bases and J 1 base, with 14 bases left between them. CDR1 and CDR2 from the germline V gene are SNHLY and FYNNEI. The CDR3 extends over 14 amino acids. Here the CDR3 reads CASQREGLNYGYTF. CDR3 nucleotide sequence: TGTGCCAGCCAGCGGGAGGGGCTTAACTATGGCTACACCTTC.

This clonotype was seen only a few times. This sequence joins TRBV24-1 and TRBJ2-7, with 10 bases aligning to TRBD1. The V segment lost 4 bases and the J segment 2 bases; nucleotides outside the gene matches: 7. Germline loops: CDR1 KGHDR, CDR2 SFDVKD. The CDR3 contains 16 residues. CDR3 sequence reads: CATSDYGQGGTYEQYF. The CDR3 DNA reads TGTGCCACCAGTGACTATGGACAGGGGGGCACCTACGAGCAGTACTTC.

This clonotype was seen ten or more times. This chain joins TRBV7-8 and TRBJ1-5; D is ambiguous. Germline V gene sequence: CDR1 SGHVS, CDR2 FQNEAQ. The CDR3 length is 15 residues. Between the trimmed V and J ends, which lost 5 bases and 0 bases, there was a span of 11 bases. The CDR3 DNA is TGTGCCAGCAGCGCGATATCGAATAGCAATCAGCCCCAGCATTTT. The encoded protein is CASSAISNSNQPQHF.

The V gene is TRBV5-6, the J gene TRBJ2-4, with a tentative D call TRBD1 (6 bases). From germline, CDR1 is SGHDT and CDR2 YYEEEE. CDR3 length: 15 amino acids. V dropped 4 bases and J dropped 0 bases, with 11 bases sitting between them. For the CDR3, the DNA is TGTGCCAGCAGCGAGGGACACCTAGCCAAAAACATTCAGTACTTC. Translation gives CASSEGHLAKNIQYF.